These 11 T cell receptor beta chains share one sample of origin, sequenced in a study of Ad26.COV2.S vaccination and SARS-CoV-2 variants (dated by TCRdb to the early 2020s). The library was obtained by the immunoSEQ multiplex PCR assay. The table was pulled from immuneACCESS by TCRdb, which kept in-frame rearrangements only. Such tables lose some clones; where checked, under half of the loss comes from unresolved V genes, and the rest has no known cause. For this sample there are some 520,000 clones; around nine tenths appear just once. The ten largest account for roughly 13% of the sample. What this sample's treatment or condition label stands for: some 20 received Ad26.COV2.S at low or high dose, single or two shots; five or six received placebo; per-sample allocation not given. Repertoires of vaccine and placebo recipients were sequenced from samples taken on day 63 after the first injection.

The source was peripheral blood, collected in a trial of Ad26.COV2.S vaccine versus placebo. These receptor sequences come from a person aged 18-65 years who received the Ad26.COV2.S COVID-19 vaccine or a placebo.

This clone has only one observation. The rearrangement joins TRBV7-2 to TRBJ1-2, with a weak D call TRBD1 (5 bases). CDR1 and CDR2 from the germline V gene are SGHTA and FQGNSA. The CDR3 runs to 12 residues. V was cut by 5 bases and J by 8 bases, with 12 bases left in between. The CDR3 DNA reads TGTGCCAGCAGCCCGGGACGGCGGGGCTACACCTTC. This sequence encodes CASSPGRRGYTF.

CDR3 bases: TGTGCCAGCAGTTACGGGGCGCCCACTGAAGCTTTCTTT. This codes for CASSYGAPTEAFF. The chain employs TRBV6-2 or TRBV6-3 and TRBJ1-1, with D possibly TRBD1 on 5 matching bases. Trimming stripped 2 bases from V and 4 bases from J, with 8 bases between. CDR1 and CDR2 from the germline V gene are MNHEY and SVGEGT. This CDR3 contains 13 residues.

This chain connects TRBV10-3 to TRBJ1-2; the D gene is possibly TRBD1 (5 bases). Germline CDR1 reads ENHRY; CDR2 reads SYGVKD. This CDR3 comprises 12 residues. Trimming cost V 6 bases and J 8 bases, with 13 bases left between them. The CDR3 spells CAISVGERGYTF. CDR3 sequence (DNA): TGTGCCATCAGCGTAGGGGAGCGGGGCTACACCTTC.

This rearrangement joins TRBV9 to TRBJ2-5; 11 nucleotides match TRBD2. CDR1 is SGDLS, CDR2 YYNGEE, per germline. V lost 2 bases, J lost 5 bases, and 5 bases stayed unmatched. This CDR3 has 15 amino acids. The CDR3 sequence: CASSVTSGSYETQYF. The CDR3 DNA reads TGTGCCAGCAGCGTCACTAGCGGGAGTTATGAGACCCAGTACTTC.

The genes are TRBV24-1 and TRBJ1-2, with TRBD1 matching over 11 bases. The CDR3 length is 15 residues. V lost 3 bases and J lost 4; bases outside the gene matches: 3. The germline gives CDR1 KGHDR, CDR2 SFDVKD. CDR3 region: CATSDRDRGGYGYTF. CDR3 DNA sequence: TGTGCCACCAGTGATCGGGACAGGGGGGGCTATGGCTACACCTTC.

Of note for this clone: At one of its ends the junction is not consistent with the germline gene, which may arise from a read error. This chain links TRBV2 with TRBJ1-1; no definite D call. This CDR3 has 8 residues. Germline CDR1 SNHLY, CDR2 FYNNEI. CDR3 loop: CASTEAFF. The CDR3 nucleotides are TGTGCCAGCACTGAAGCTTTCTTT.

This chain connects TRBV7-2 to TRBJ2-1; 14 positions match TRBD2. The ends lost 3 bases at V and 2 bases at J; junction bases unmatched: 6. The CDR3 length is 18 residues. Germline V gives CDR1 SGHTA, CDR2 FQGNSA. The CDR3: CASSLRTSGRSAYNEQFF. CDR3 coding DNA: TGTGCCAGCAGCTTGAGGACTAGCGGGAGGAGCGCCTACAATGAGCAGTTCTTC. The full variable domain, its missing parts supplied by reference TRBV7-2 and TRBJ2-1, is GAGVSQSPSNKVTEKGKDVELRCDPISGHTALYWYRQSLGQGLEFLIYFQGNSAPDKSGLPSDRFSAERTGGSVSTLTIQRTQQEDSAVYLCASSLRTSGRSAYNEQFFGPGTRLTVL.

The chain joins TRBV29-1 to TRBJ1-1, with 9 bases identical to TRBD1. CDR1 and CDR2 from the germline V gene are SQVTM and ANQGSEA. The CDR3 has 13 amino acids. V was clipped by 6 bases and J by 4 bases; unmatched bases: 6. CDR3 sequence (DNA): TGCAGCGTCGACAGGGGGGCGGGCACTGAAGCTTTCTTT. Encoded protein: CSVDRGAGTEAFF.

V usage is TRBV24-1 and J usage is TRBJ2-3, with TRBD1 matching over 9 bases. Germline-derived CDR1 and CDR2 are KGHDR and SFDVKD. Trimming removed 0 bases from V and 3 bases from J; junction bases left unmatched: 6. The CDR3 is 17 residues long. CDR3 in DNA: TGTGCCACCAGTGATTTGGGTTTGGACAGGGGTACAGATACGCAGTATTTT. This sequence encodes CATSDLGLDRGTDTQYF.

The rearrangement joins TRBV6-2 or TRBV6-3 to TRBJ1-1, with D uncertain. The germline gives CDR1 MNHEY, CDR2 SVGEGT. The germline V and J ends were trimmed by 4 bases and 0 bases, with 9 bases remaining between them. This CDR3 comprises 14 residues. CDR3 sequence reads: CASSLVHMNTEAFF. In DNA form, the CDR3 reads TGTGCCAGCAGTTTAGTCCACATGAACACTGAAGCTTTCTTT.

J is TRBJ1-6 and V is TRBV28, with 8 bases identical to TRBD1. Per the germline V gene, CDR1 is MDHEN and CDR2 is SYDVKM. V was pared by 4 bases and J by 9 bases, with 8 bases of the junction left unmatched. The CDR3 is 15 amino acids. The CDR3 region is CASSYGQGSSSPLHF. CDR3 nucleotides: TGTGCCAGCAGTTACGGACAGGGTTCTTCTTCACCCCTCCACTTT. The variable domain in full, completed from reference TRBV28 and TRBJ1-6, reads DVKVTQSSRYLVKRTGEKVFLECVQDMDHENMFWYRQDPGLGLRLIYFSYDVKMKEKGDIPEGYSVSREKKERFSLILESASTNQTSMYLCASSYGQGSSSPLHFGNGTRLTVT.